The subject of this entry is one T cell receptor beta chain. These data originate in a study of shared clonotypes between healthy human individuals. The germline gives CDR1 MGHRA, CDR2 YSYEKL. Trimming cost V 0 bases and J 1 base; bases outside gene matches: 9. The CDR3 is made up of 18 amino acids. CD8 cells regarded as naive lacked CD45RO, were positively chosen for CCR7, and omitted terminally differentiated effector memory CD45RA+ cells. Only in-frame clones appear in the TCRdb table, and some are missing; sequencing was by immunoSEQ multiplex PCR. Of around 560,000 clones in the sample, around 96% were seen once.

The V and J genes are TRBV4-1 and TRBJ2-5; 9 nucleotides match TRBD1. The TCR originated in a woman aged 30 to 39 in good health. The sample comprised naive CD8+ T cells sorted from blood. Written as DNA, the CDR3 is TGCGCCAGCAGCCAAGATTGGGGGACAGGGCCCTTCCAAGAGACCCAGTACTTC. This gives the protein CASSQDWGTGPFQETQYF.